The rows below give T cell receptor beta chains drawn from one sample of a study of blood T cell repertoires in COVID-19. Produced via immunoSEQ multiplex PCR; TCRdb's table is partial and in-frame only. The profile covers 220,000 or so clones, with around 86% appearing a single time and approximately 2% taken by the ten largest. Specimen: PBMCs or T cells enriched from blood (not recorded which). Receptors originate from a woman in her 50s who had recovered from COVID-19. CDR3s include the opening cysteine and the closing phenylalanine or tryptophan. The D gene is left open where the match is weak. Clone size is shown for a subset of rows, as once, few, many or a class of expanded clone.

v_call	d_call	clone_size	cdr3_length	j_call	cdr3_nt	cdr3_aa
TRBV7-3	TRBD1	.	16	TRBJ2-5	TGTGCCAGCAGAAAAACAGGGGTAGGAAACCAAGAGACCCAGTACTTC	CASRKTGVGNQETQYF
TRBV6-6	.	once	14	TRBJ2-3	TGTGCCAGCAGTTACGAGGGACATGCAGATACGCAGTATTTT	CASSYEGHADTQYF
TRBV7-2	.	few	14	TRBJ1-5	TGTGCCAGCAGCTTAGTAAGCGGGGGAAAGCCCCAGCATTTT	CASSLVSGGKPQHF
TRBV19	.	.	15	TRBJ1-2	TGTGCCAGTAGTCGCTCCAGATCATCTAACTATGGCTACACCTTC	CASSRSRSSNYGYTF
TRBV5-6	.	once	12	TRBJ2-5	TGTGCCAGCAGCGCTCCCCAGATGTCCCAGTACTTC	CASSAPQMSQYF
TRBV18	.	many	13	TRBJ1-1	TGTGCCAGCTCGTCGACAGGGAACACTGAAGCTTTCTTT	CASSSTGNTEAFF
TRBV12-3/TRBV12-4	.	.	11	TRBJ2-1	TGTGCCAGCAGCCAGTTTCTTGAGCAGTTCTTC	CASSQFLEQFF
TRBV12-1	.	.	15	TRBJ2-5	TGTGCCAGCAGCTTGGCGACTAGTGTCGGTGAGACCCAGTACTTC	CASSLATSVGETQYF
TRBV5-1	.	.	15	TRBJ2-3	TGCGCCAGCAGAGATGGGGACTTAATCACAGATACGCAGTATTTT	CASRDGDLITDTQYF
TRBV4-3	TRBD2	once	14	TRBJ2-5	TGCGCCAGCAGCCTCGCGGGGGATCTAGAGACCCAGTACTTC	CASSLAGDLETQYF
TRBV28	.	few	12	TRBJ2-7	TGTGCCAGCAGTTTATCCAACTACGAGCAGTACTTC	CASSLSNYEQYF
TRBV2	.	.	13	TRBJ2-1	TGTGCCAGCAGCTCACGATGGAGAACGGAGCAGTTCTTC	CASSSRWRTEQFF
TRBV6-5	.	.	13	TRBJ1-4	TGTGCCACTTCCCGGGACATTAATGAAAAACTGTTTTTT	CATSRDINEKLFF
TRBV7-8	.	.	16	TRBJ2-1	TGTGCCAGCAGCTTAGTCGGCGGGACGACCTACAATGAGCAGTTCTTC	CASSLVGGTTYNEQFF
TRBV7-9	TRBD1	.	15	TRBJ1-4	TGTGCCAGCAGCTCCATGGACAGGGTTGGAGAAAAACTGTTTTTT	CASSSMDRVGEKLFF
TRBV13	.	.	15	TRBJ2-7	TGTGCCAGCAGCATCCCGGCCGAGAAACCCGGGGAGCAGTACTTC	CASSIPAEKPGEQYF
TRBV4-3	TRBD1	.	15	TRBJ1-1	TGCGCCAGCAGCCAACTTGGACAGGGGATCACTGAAGCTTTCTTT	CASSQLGQGITEAFF
TRBV7-8	TRBD1	.	17	TRBJ1-6	TGTGCCAGCAGCGCCCACAGGGGTAGCTCCTATAATTCACCCCTCCACTTT	CASSAHRGSSYNSPLHF
TRBV2	.	.	16	TRBJ2-7	TGTGCCAGCAGTGATGGCCCCAGGGGACCGCCTGGCGAGCAGTACTTC	CASSDGPRGPPGEQYF
TRBV11-3	.	.	13	TRBJ1-1	TGTGCCAGCAGCCGGACACTGAACACTGAAGCTTTCTTT	CASSRTLNTEAFF
TRBV7-9	TRBD1	.	14	TRBJ1-2	TGTGCCAGCAGCTTAGGGGGGACAGGGTATGGCTACACCTTC	CASSLGGTGYGYTF
TRBV2	.	.	18	TRBJ1-3	TGTGCCAGCAGCCGCAATTCCTTGGACAGACATGCTGGAAACACCATATATTTT	CASSRNSLDRHAGNTIYF
TRBV4-1	.	once	15	TRBJ2-7	TGCGCCAGCAGCCAAGATAAAACAGGGTGGTACGAGCAGTACTTC	CASSQDKTGWYEQYF
TRBV13	TRBD2	.	15	TRBJ2-1	TGTGCCAGCAGCCGGGGACTAGCGGGAGGGAATGAGCAGTTCTTC	CASSRGLAGGNEQFF
TRBV5-6	.	.	16	TRBJ2-3	TGTGCCAGCAGCACCATAAGCGGATCTAGCACAGATACGCAGTATTTT	CASSTISGSSTDTQYF
TRBV28	TRBD2	.	16	TRBJ2-2	TGTGCCAGCAGGCCGGGACTAGCGGTGCGGGCCGGGGAGCTGTTTTTT	CASRPGLAVRAGELFF
TRBV18	TRBD1	.	16	TRBJ1-1	TGTGCCAGCTCACCATGGACAGGGCTTCTTAACACTGAAGCTTTCTTT	CASSPWTGLLNTEAFF
TRBV6-2/TRBV6-3	TRBD1	.	19	TRBJ1-5	TGTGCCAGCAGTTACTCGAACAAGCCTCGGGACAGGGCTGGCCAGCCCCAGCATTTT	CASSYSNKPRDRAGQPQHF
TRBV6-5	TRBD1	once	14	TRBJ1-2	TGTGCCAGCAGTCAGGGACAGGGAAGCCGTGGCTACACCTTC	CASSQGQGSRGYTF
TRBV30	.	.	11	TRBJ2-7	TGTGCCTGGAGAAGAGGCTACGAGCAGTACTTC	CAWRRGYEQYF
TRBV28	.	.	14	TRBJ2-7	TGTGCCAGCAGTTCTAAGCGGACGCTATACGAGCAGTACTTC	CASSSKRTLYEQYF
TRBV4-3	TRBD2	.	16	TRBJ2-1	TGCGCCAGCAGCCACCTCGGGGTAGCGGGGAGCAATGAGCAGTTCTTC	CASSHLGVAGSNEQFF
TRBV30	.	.	13	TRBJ1-5	TGTGCCTGGAGTGTGGGGAGGAATCAGCCCCAGCATTTT	CAWSVGRNQPQHF
TRBV29-1	.	.	14	TRBJ2-5	TGCAGCGTTGAAGATGCCAGGGGCGCAGAGACCCAGTACTTC	CSVEDARGAETQYF
TRBV11-3	TRBD1	.	16	TRBJ2-5	TGTGCCAGCAGCTTCCCCCCGACAGGGGGTCGGGAGACCCAGTACTTC	CASSFPPTGGRETQYF